The clone carrying this T cell receptor beta chain was recorded many times. Antigen specificity is unknown. Patients aged 18 to 65 with hyperthyroidism were newly diagnosed, with duration under 2 months. CDR1 is MDHEN, CDR2 SYDVKM, per germline. Trimming took off 7 bases at V and 4 bases at J, with 17 bases between the two ends. This CDR3 has 16 amino acids. The data stem from a study of T cells in Graves' hyperthyroidism and ophthalmopathy. For the study at large: The initial diagnosis was the point when peripheral blood was collected, ahead of any treatment. Study results and caveats: Ophthalmopathy was identified by the model a median approximately 6.4 months ahead of onset.

There were TCR beta CDR3 regions amplified from RNA transcripts. A set of HTBI primers served as the primers for a first-round RT-PCR of the TCR CDR3. Each CDR3 protein gets one entry after TCRdb re-called the multiplex PCR reads with MiXCR. In the table there are 350,000 to 450,000 distinct CDR3 sequences, about 15% of which are singletons. This chain uses TRBV28 with TRBJ1-6; no clear D gene. This TCR was sampled from a woman in her twenties or thirties with Graves' hyperthyroidism that later progressed to Graves' ophthalmopathy. Material for sequencing was blood. The DNA for the CDR3 is TGTGCCAGCACCACTTGGACGGGGTCATATAATTCACCCCTCCACTTT. It is translated as CASTTWTGSYNSPLHF.